The clone carrying this T cell receptor beta chain was counted only a few times. Its specificity is unknown. The sample is drawn from a study of early T cells in non-severe SARS-CoV-2 infection. Overall study context: Sequencing used unsorted whole-blood bulk RNA, so chains lack pairing. Notes on the study in general: Lookups in VDJdb leaned toward anti-spike CD8 responses and missed private and CD4 specificities.

Individual cDNA molecules were tagged with unique molecular identifiers. MiXCR was run by TCRdb on the 5' RACE reads, yielding one entry per CDR3 protein. This table holds 88,000 or so distinct CDR3 sequences, 14% to 15% found once. J was trimmed by 4 bases and V by 11 bases; bases with no gene match: 7. This CDR3 region has 14 residues. CDR1 and CDR2 (germline): WSHSY, SAAADI. The rearrangement joins TRBV10-2 to TRBJ2-2; 10 nucleotides match TRBD2. Source material: whole blood. The TCR comes from an adult who was a healthcare worker with PCR-confirmed SARS-CoV-2 infection or an uninfected control (not recorded which). The CDR3 loop is CAAGTSDSTGELFF. Written as DNA, the CDR3 is TGCGCCGCCGGGACTAGCGATAGCACCGGGGAGCTGTTTTTT.